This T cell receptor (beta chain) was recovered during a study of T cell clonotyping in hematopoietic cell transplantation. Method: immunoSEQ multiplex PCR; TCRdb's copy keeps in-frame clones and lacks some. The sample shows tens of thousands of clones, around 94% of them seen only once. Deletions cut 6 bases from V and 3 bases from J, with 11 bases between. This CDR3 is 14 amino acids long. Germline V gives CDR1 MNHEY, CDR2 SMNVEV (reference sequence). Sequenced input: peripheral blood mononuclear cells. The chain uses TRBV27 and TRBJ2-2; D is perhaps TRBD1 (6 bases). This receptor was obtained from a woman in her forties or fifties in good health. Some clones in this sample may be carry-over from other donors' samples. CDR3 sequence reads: CASSYRVYTGELFF. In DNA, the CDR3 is TGTGCCAGCAGCTACAGGGTGTACACCGGGGAGCTGTTTTTT.